A selection of T cell receptor beta chains follows, all from one sample in a study of cytomegalovirus exposure and HLA in healthy donors. Using immunoSEQ multiplex PCR, the repertoire was profiled, and TCRdb retains in-frame clones only, with some absent. Of approximately 75,000 clones in the sample, roughly 88% were seen once. Sample: PBMCs. Source of these receptors: an older man in good health and CMV-seropositive. The CDR3 runs from the conserved cysteine through the conserved F or W. A D gene is named only where the DNA matches it firmly. The size of a clone is reported for some rows only, either as once, few or many, or as a class for expanded clones.

V,size,D,J,DNA,CDR3
TRBV6-5,-,-,TRBJ2-7,TGTGCCAGCAGGAAATCTAGCGACCCATCCTACGAGCAGTACTTC,CASRKSSDPSYEQYF
TRBV18,-,TRBD2,TRBJ2-1,TGTGCCAGCTCACCAGGGACTACCTACAATGAGCAGTTCTTC,CASSPGTTYNEQFF
TRBV19,-,TRBD1,TRBJ2-7,TGTGCCAGTAGTATAGGGGACAGGGGAGGCTACGAGCAGTACTTC,CASSIGDRGGYEQYF
TRBV27,-,-,TRBJ2-5,TGTGCCAGCAGTTTGGGCAGCAAGAGGACCCAGTACTTC,CASSLGSKRTQYF
TRBV5-6,-,-,TRBJ2-7,TGTGCCAGCAGCTTGGGGCAGGGTGCCAACTCCTACGAGCAGTACTTC,CASSLGQGANSYEQYF
TRBV6-1,-,-,TRBJ1-5,TGTGCCAGCAGTGTCTTACGGGATAGCAATCAGCCCCAGCATTTT,CASSVLRDSNQPQHF
TRBV14,-,-,TRBJ2-7,TGTGCCAGCAGCCAAGACTATAGGGGCGAGCAGTACTTC,CASSQDYRGEQYF
TRBV30,-,-,TRBJ2-1,TGTGCCTGGAGTTATCGGGAGAGAGGTGAGCAGTTCTTC,CAWSYRERGEQFF
TRBV4-1,-,TRBD2,TRBJ2-1,TGCGCCAGCAGCGGACTAGCGGGGGCCATGTACAATGAGCAGTTCTTC,CASSGLAGAMYNEQFF
TRBV6-1,-,-,TRBJ1-1,TGTGCCAGCAGTGATGGGGGGACGACGAACACTGAAGCTTTCTTT,CASSDGGTTNTEAFF
TRBV27,-,TRBD2,TRBJ2-7,TGTGCCAGCACCCCACTAGCGGGGGGACCCTACGAGCAGTACTTC,CASTPLAGGPYEQYF
TRBV14,few,TRBD2,TRBJ2-7,TGTGCCAGCAGCCAAGCCGGACTAGCGGCTTACGAGCAGTACTTC,CASSQAGLAAYEQYF
TRBV10-2,few,TRBD1,TRBJ2-4,TGCGCCAGCAGAAACGGACAGGGTATGAATGACATTCAGTACTTC,CASRNGQGMNDIQYF
TRBV2,-,-,TRBJ2-7,TGTGCCAGCAGTGAAATGCCAGGGTACGAGCAGTACTTC,CASSEMPGYEQYF
TRBV2,-,TRBD1,TRBJ2-6,TGTGCCAGCAGTAAAGGGGGCGCTGGGGCCAACGTCCTGACTTTC,CASSKGGAGANVLTF
TRBV28,-,-,TRBJ2-7,TGTGCCAGCAGTCGACGTGGCGGATCTGTAACCTACGAGCAGTACTTC,CASSRRGGSVTYEQYF
TRBV10-3,-,-,TRBJ2-1,TGTGCCATCAGTGAGTCGCCAACTATTCCCTACAATGAGCAGTTCTTC,CAISESPTIPYNEQFF
TRBV7-9,-,TRBD1,TRBJ2-7,TGTGCCAGCAGCTTCCCCCCTTACAGGGGGGTCTCCTACGAGCAGTACTTC,CASSFPPYRGVSYEQYF
TRBV29-1,-,-,TRBJ1-6,TGCAGCGTCATGGAGGGGAGCTCCTATAATTCACCCCTCCACTTT,CSVMEGSSYNSPLHF
TRBV10-3,-,TRBD2,TRBJ2-3,TGTGCCATCAGTCCTAGCGGAGGCACAGATACGCAGTATTTT,CAISPSGGTDTQYF
TRBV30,-,-,TRBJ2-7,TGTGCCCAGAGAGGAGTTGGAGACGAGCAGTACTTC,CAQRGVGDEQYF
TRBV7-2,-,-,TRBJ1-3,TGTGCCAGCAGCCCGACAGTTTCTGGAAACACCATATATTTT,CASSPTVSGNTIYF
TRBV28,-,TRBD1,TRBJ1-5,TGTGCCAGCAGCCAAGACAGGGTCGATCAGCCCCAGCATTTT,CASSQDRVDQPQHF
TRBV2,-,TRBD1,TRBJ2-1,TGTGCCAGCAGTCACGGGACAGGGGCCCTGTCGGGTGAGCAGTTCTTC,CASSHGTGALSGEQFF
TRBV5-1,-,TRBD1,TRBJ1-4,TGCGCCAGCAGCTCCGGACAGGGCCATGAAAAACTGTTTTTT,CASSSGQGHEKLFF
TRBV4-1,-,TRBD1,TRBJ1-5,TGCGCCAGCAGCCGCGGACAGGATCCTAATCAGCCCCAGCATTTT,CASSRGQDPNQPQHF
TRBV11-2,-,-,TRBJ2-6,TGTGCCAGCAGCCCACTGGAGGGGGCCAACGTCCTGACTTTC,CASSPLEGANVLTF
TRBV5-1,-,TRBD1,TRBJ2-1,TGCGCCAGCAGCCCCGCAGGGGGCAATGAGCAGTTCTTC,CASSPAGGNEQFF
TRBV19,-,TRBD1,TRBJ1-2,TGTGCCAGTAGGGGACAGGCCCTGGGCTACACCTTC,CASRGQALGYTF
TRBV7-9,-,-,TRBJ2-7,TGTGCCAGCAGCTGGCTCTCCTCCTACGAGCAGTACTTC,CASSWLSSYEQYF
TRBV18,-,TRBD2,TRBJ2-7,TGTGCCAGCTCATATCGGGAGGCCGACGAGCAGTACTTC,CASSYREADEQYF
TRBV5-4,-,-,TRBJ2-7,TGTGCCAGCAGCTCCGGGACTCATTACGAGCAGTACTTC,CASSSGTHYEQYF
TRBV7-2,-,TRBD1,TRBJ2-2,TGTGCCAGCAGCTTATCTCAGGGGGCGAACACCGGGGAGCTGTTTTTT,CASSLSQGANTGELFF
TRBV18,-,TRBD2,TRBJ2-3,TGTGCCAGCTCGCAGACTAGCGGGGTCTCAGATACGCAGTATTTT,CASSQTSGVSDTQYF
TRBV6-5,-,TRBD2,TRBJ2-1,TGTGCCAGCAGTTCCGATAGACTAGCTCTGGATGAGCAGTTCTTC,CASSSDRLALDEQFF
TRBV14,few,-,TRBJ2-7,TGTGCCAGCAGCCCAGACCTAGCCGAGCAGTACTTC,CASSPDLAEQYF
TRBV5-4,-,TRBD2,TRBJ2-2,TGTGCCAGCAGCTTGCCAAGCGGGGGGCCCGGGGAGCTGTTTTTT,CASSLPSGGPGELFF
TRBV19,-,-,TRBJ1-5,TGTGCCAGTAGTTTTCTGAATCAGCCCCAGCATTTT,CASSFLNQPQHF
TRBV2,few,TRBD1,TRBJ1-1,TGTGCCAGCAGGAGGGACAGGGCGACTGAAGCTTTCTTT,CASRRDRATEAFF
TRBV29-1,-,-,TRBJ2-1,TGCAGCGTTGCCTGGGACACTAACTACAATGAGCAGTTCTTC,CSVAWDTNYNEQFF
TRBV29-1,-,TRBD2,TRBJ2-2,TGCAGCGCCCGGCTTCACCGCGGGGGAAACACCGGGGAGCTGTTTTTT,CSARLHRGGNTGELFF
TRBV28,-,TRBD1,TRBJ2-5,TGTGCCAGCAGTGGACAGGGAGTGGAGACCCAGTACTTC,CASSGQGVETQYF
TRBV7-2,-,-,TRBJ2-3,TGTGCCAGCAGCTTAGTGGGCGGGAAGCCCACAGATACGCAGTATTTT,CASSLVGGKPTDTQYF
TRBV2,-,TRBD1,TRBJ1-5,TGTGCCAGCAGTGAGGTGGGACAGGGCAATCAGCCCCAGCATTTT,CASSEVGQGNQPQHF
TRBV9,-,-,TRBJ2-5,TGTGCCAGCAGCCCAGGGCCAACCCTCCAAGAGACCCAGTACTTC,CASSPGPTLQETQYF
TRBV18,-,TRBD1,TRBJ1-2,TGTGCCAGCTCACCAGACAGGGACTATGGCTACACCTTC,CASSPDRDYGYTF
TRBV6-5,-,-,TRBJ2-5,TGTGCCAGCAGCCAATCATGGGGCGGACAGGAGACCCAGTACTTC,CASSQSWGGQETQYF
TRBV2,-,-,TRBJ2-1,TGTGTCACCCACTTAACCACCTACAATGAGCAGTTCTTC,CVTHLTTYNEQFF
TRBV7-9,-,-,TRBJ2-5,TGTGCCAGCAGCCCATCCGGGACTCAAGAGACCCAGTACTTC,CASSPSGTQETQYF
TRBV2,-,-,TRBJ1-5,TGTGCCAGCAGTGAAGGACTGAGCAATCAGCCCCAGCATTTT,CASSEGLSNQPQHF
TRBV10-3,-,-,TRBJ1-1,TGTGCCATCAGTGAGTCCCGGGAAACTGAAGCTTTCTTT,CAISESRETEAFF
TRBV6-1,-,-,TRBJ2-2,TGTGCCAGCAGTGGCGGGGCAAACACCGGGGAGCTGTTTTTT,CASSGGANTGELFF
TRBV5-6,-,-,TRBJ2-2,TGTGCCAGCATCCAGGAGGGAAACACCGGGGAGCTGTTTTTT,CASIQEGNTGELFF
TRBV6-5,-,-,TRBJ1-1,TGTGCCAGCAGTTCGGGATCCATGAACACTGAAGCTTTCTTT,CASSSGSMNTEAFF
TRBV28,-,-,TRBJ2-7,TGTGCCAGCAGTTTGACAGGATTCTCCTACGAGCAGTACTTC,CASSLTGFSYEQYF
TRBV6-1,once,TRBD1,TRBJ2-7,TGTGCCAGCACCACGGGGGCAGGGGGCAGCGACGAGCAGTACTTC,CASTTGAGGSDEQYF
TRBV29-1,once,-,TRBJ2-7,TGCAGCGTTACCCCCGGGGGAGGCCACGAGCAGTACTTC,CSVTPGGGHEQYF